The 19 T cell receptor beta chains below come from one sample, sequenced in a study of shared clonotypes between healthy human individuals. Here immunoSEQ multiplex PCR was the method, and the copy in TCRdb shows in-frame clones only, minus some. The sample comprises some 2.4 million clones, under 95% of which are singletons, and about 0.34% rests with the top ten. Sequencing input: naive CD4+ T cells from PBMCs. The subset is: CD45RA+ positively selected. The source is a man aged 18 to 30 in good health. Some clones in this sample may be carry-over from other donors' samples.

The chain carries TRBV7-8 and TRBJ2-5, with 7 positions matching TRBD1. Germline loops: CDR1 SGHVS, CDR2 FQNEAQ. The CDR3 totals 13 residues. V shed 5 bases, J shed 7 bases, and the junction held 7 bases outside the gene matches. Here the CDR3 DNA reads TGTGCCAGCAGCCCAAGACAGGGCCTGACCCAGTACTTC. Translated, it gives CASSPRQGLTQYF.

The chain recombines TRBV2 with TRBJ2-5; 8 bases match TRBD1. V was pared by 6 bases and J by 5 bases, with 8 bases of the junction left unmatched. This CDR3 contains 14 residues. CDR1 and CDR2 (germline): SNHLY, FYNNEI. CDR3 amino acids: CASRDRGRGETQYF. The DNA of the CDR3 is TGTGCCAGCAGAGACAGGGGAAGGGGGGAGACCCAGTACTTC.

CDR3 coding DNA: TGCGCCAGCAGCCAAGAATACCAGGGGGGCACAGATACGCAGTATTTT. This encodes CASSQEYQGGTDTQYF. The gene calls are TRBV4-3 and TRBJ2-3; 7 nucleotides agree with TRBD1. CDR3 size: 16 residues. The V gene end was trimmed by 0 bases and the J gene end by 1 base; junction bases not matched to a gene: 4. Germline CDR1 LGHNA, CDR2 YSLEER.

V is TRBV11-2 and J is TRBJ2-7; a possible D gene is TRBD1 (8 bases). V was pared by 3 bases and J by 4 bases, with 16 bases between. Germline loops: CDR1 SGHAT, CDR2 FQNNGV. The CDR3 spans 15 residues. CDR3 region: CASSFRGQGLYEQYF. CDR3 in DNA: TGTGCCAGCAGCTTTCGAGGACAGGGACTATACGAGCAGTACTTC.

The rearrangement joins TRBV5-1 to TRBJ1-5; no reliable D call. V lost 7 bases, J lost 1 base, and 15 bases lay in between. This CDR3 is 15 amino acids long. Germline V gene data show CDR1 as SGHRS and CDR2 as YFSETQ. The CDR3 spells CASSPGISSNQPQHF. DNA of the CDR3: TGCGCCAGCTCACCTGGGATCTCGAGCAATCAGCCCCAGCATTTT. The full variable domain, in which reference TRBV5-1 and TRBJ1-5 provide the parts outside the CDR3, is KAGVTQTPRYLIKTRGQQVTLSCSPISGHRSVSWYQQTPGQGLQFLFEYFSETQRNKGNFPGRFSGRQFSNSRSEMNVSTLELGDSALYLCASSPGISSNQPQHFGDGTRLSIL.

The chain has TRBV19 and TRBJ2-1; D may correspond to TRBD1 or TRBD2 (5 bases each). V was clipped by 5 bases and J by 9 bases, with 11 bases between them. This CDR3 is built from 12 residues. The germline V gene encodes CDR1 LNHDA and CDR2 SQIVND (reference sequence). In DNA, the CDR3 is TGTGCCAGTAGTGCCCGAGGGGTTGAGCAGTTCTTC. This translates into CASSARGVEQFF.

The chain joins TRBV27 to TRBJ2-7, with a possible D match to TRBD1 (5 bases). Trimming stripped 8 bases from V and 6 bases from J, with 20 bases between. The germline V gene encodes CDR1 MNHEY and CDR2 SMNVEV (reference sequence). The CDR3 runs to 14 residues. The CDR3 here is CASRQETWGLEQYF. The CDR3 coding sequence is TGTGCCAGCCGGCAAGAAACGTGGGGCCTCGAGCAGTACTTC.

This clone was counted once. V gene TRBV5-1 combines with J gene TRBJ2-7; a possible D gene is TRBD1 (6 bases). Trimming stripped 1 base from V and 1 base from J, with 9 bases between. CDR1 is SGHRS and CDR2 is YFSETQ in the germline V gene. The CDR3 contains 14 residues. CDR3 sequence reads: CASSLQGQSYEQYF. In DNA, the CDR3 is TGCGCCAGCAGCTTGCAGGGGCAATCCTACGAGCAGTACTTC.

J is TRBJ2-1 and V is TRBV27, with TRBD1 identical over 8 bases. CDR3 length equals 12 residues. Germline lookup yields CDR1 MNHEY and CDR2 SMNVEV (reference sequence). Unmatched junction bases numbered 9, after V lost 5 bases and J lost 15 bases. The CDR3 region has the DNA TGTGCCAGCAGTCCTCAGGGGGCGGCGATGTTCTTC. Encoded protein: CASSPQGAAMFF.

The V gene is TRBV18, the J gene TRBJ2-2, with unresolved D. Germline assignment: CDR1 KGHSH and CDR2 LQKENI. The V and J ends lost 3 bases and 4 bases respectively, with 9 bases between them. The CDR3 runs 14 residues. The CDR3 DNA is TGTGCCAGCTCACCCACCTATACCACCGGGGAGCTGTTTTTT. Translation gives CASSPTYTTGELFF.

The V call is TRBV7-6, the J call TRBJ1-1, with TRBD1 as a possible D gene (6 bases). This CDR3 contains 14 residues. CDR1 and CDR2 from the germline V gene are SGHVS and FNYEAQ. The V gene lost 6 bases and the J gene lost 3 bases, with 14 bases spanning the gap. CDR3 coding DNA: TGTGCCAGCAGGCCGTCGGACAGCTACACTGAAGCTTTCTTT. It codes for CASRPSDSYTEAFF.

This clone was seen only once. The chain combines TRBV11-2 with TRBJ1-6; no clear D. The V end lost 5 bases, the J end lost 10 bases, and 6 bases lay between the germline ends. Per germline, CDR1 SGHAT and CDR2 FQNNGV. CDR3 length: 11 residues. CDR3: CASSRDSPLHF. For the CDR3, the DNA is TGTGCCAGCAGCCGAGACTCACCCCTCCACTTT.

The chain employs TRBV6-6 and TRBJ2-3, with D unresolved. V was cut by 7 bases and J by 2 bases, with 7 bases left in between. CDR1 and CDR2 from the germline V gene are MNHNY and SVGAGI (reference sequence). The CDR3 runs 12 residues. CDR3 sequence: CASKASTDTQYF. The CDR3 region has the DNA TGTGCCAGCAAAGCCTCCACAGATACGCAGTATTTT.

The rearrangement uses TRBV7-2 and TRBJ1-2, with D hard to call. CDR3 length: 11 amino acids. Germline CDR1 SGHTA, CDR2 FQGNSA. V was trimmed by 2 bases and J by 7 bases, leaving 5 bases between them. CDR3 in DNA: TGTGCCAGCAGCTTATCCGGTGGCTACACCTTC. This codes for CASSLSGGYTF.

The chain carries TRBV6-6 and TRBJ2-3, with D perhaps matching TRBD1 or TRBD2 (5 bases each). This CDR3 has 15 amino acids. Germline V lookup: CDR1 MNHNY, CDR2 SVGAGI (reference sequence). Trimming took 5 bases from V and 1 from J, leaving 13 bases between them. CDR3 in DNA: TGTGCCAGCAGTATCCGGGGCCCAGGCACAGATACGCAGTATTTT. Protein: CASSIRGPGTDTQYF.

Note on this clone: Other DNA sequences in this sample translate to the same CDR3. This chain links TRBV5-1 with TRBJ1-1; the match to TRBD1 covers 8 bases. The CDR3 has 14 amino acids. The ends lost 4 bases at V and 0 bases at J; junction bases unmatched: 2. Germline values: CDR1 SGHRS, CDR2 YFSETQ. CDR3 loop: CASSPTGVNTEAFF. DNA for the CDR3: TGCGCCAGCAGCCCGACAGGGGTGAACACTGAAGCTTTCTTT.

The J gene is TRBJ2-5, the V gene TRBV14; no reliable D call. This CDR3 is built from 13 residues. Germline V gene sequence: CDR1 SGHDN, CDR2 FVKESK. Trimming cost V 2 bases and J 0 bases, with 4 bases left between them. For the CDR3, the DNA is TGTGCCAGCAGCCAATTACACCAAGAGACCCAGTACTTC. Translated, it gives CASSQLHQETQYF. Looking up the rest from reference TRBV14 and TRBJ2-5 gives the full variable domain: EAGVTQFPSHSVIEKGQTVTLRCDPISGHDNLYWYRRVMGKEIKFLLHFVKESKQDESGMPNNRFLAERTGGTYSTLKVQPAELEDSGVYFCASSQLHQETQYFGPGTRLLVL.

The CDR3 sequence: CASRGQERLYGYTF. DNA of the CDR3: TGTGCCAGCCGGGGACAGGAGCGTCTCTATGGCTACACCTTC. V is TRBV7-2 and J is TRBJ1-2; the match to TRBD1 covers 8 bases. Trimming took 8 bases from V and 4 from J; bases not matched to a gene: 9. Germline values: CDR1 SGHTA, CDR2 FQGNSA. The CDR3 is made up of 14 amino acids.

Remarks on this clone: Other DNA sequences of this sample code for an identical CDR3. The chain uses TRBV28 and TRBJ2-7; 9 bases are shared with TRBD1. Germline values: CDR1 MDHEN, CDR2 SYDVKM. The trim removed 6 bases at V and 3 bases at J, leaving 6 bases unmatched. The CDR3 loop spans 14 amino acids. CDR3 protein: CASRPPGQGYEQYF. The DNA for the CDR3 is TGTGCCAGCAGACCGCCGGGACAGGGCTACGAGCAGTACTTC.